The 3 T cell receptor beta chains listed next were all sequenced from one sample in a study of beta chain features in type 1 diabetes. Every isolated RNA sample was fully reverse transcribed, so sequencing captured expressed TCRB transcripts. TCRdb's table, derived via immunoSEQ multiplex PCR, lists solely in-frame clones and lacks some. The sample holds around 350,000 clones, approximately 12% seen once. The sequenced sample was naive CD4+ T cells from blood. The receptors originated from a man between 18 and 29 years old in good health.

This clone was seen only a few times. The chain links TRBV4-3 to TRBJ2-5; D is unresolved. Germline V CDR1 and CDR2: LGHNA, YSLEER. This CDR3 has 13 amino acids. Trimming pared 1 base from V and 3 bases from J, leaving 6 bases between. CDR3 amino acids: CASSQAPKETQYF. CDR3 bases: TGCGCCAGCAGCCAAGCCCCCAAAGAGACCCAGTACTTC.

The chain employs TRBV15 and TRBJ2-7; D is uncertain. This CDR3 has 16 amino acids. The germline CDR1 and CDR2 sequences are LNHNV and YYDKDF (reference sequence). Trimming stripped 0 bases from V and 0 bases from J, with 12 bases between. The CDR3 DNA is TGTGCCACCAGCAGAGATTCGGGTGCCATCTCCTACGAGCAGTACTTC. Its protein product is CATSRDSGAISYEQYF.

In its sample, this clone was seen a few times. The V and J genes are TRBV6-5 and TRBJ2-3; 7 nucleotides match TRBD1. The CDR3 consists of 14 residues. Germline V gives CDR1 MNHEY, CDR2 SVGAGI. The V and J ends lost 7 bases and 4 bases, in that order; junction bases with no gene match: 8. CDR3 bases: TGTGCCAGCACGACGACAGGGCCCCCAGATACGCAGTATTTT. As protein: CASTTTGPPDTQYF.